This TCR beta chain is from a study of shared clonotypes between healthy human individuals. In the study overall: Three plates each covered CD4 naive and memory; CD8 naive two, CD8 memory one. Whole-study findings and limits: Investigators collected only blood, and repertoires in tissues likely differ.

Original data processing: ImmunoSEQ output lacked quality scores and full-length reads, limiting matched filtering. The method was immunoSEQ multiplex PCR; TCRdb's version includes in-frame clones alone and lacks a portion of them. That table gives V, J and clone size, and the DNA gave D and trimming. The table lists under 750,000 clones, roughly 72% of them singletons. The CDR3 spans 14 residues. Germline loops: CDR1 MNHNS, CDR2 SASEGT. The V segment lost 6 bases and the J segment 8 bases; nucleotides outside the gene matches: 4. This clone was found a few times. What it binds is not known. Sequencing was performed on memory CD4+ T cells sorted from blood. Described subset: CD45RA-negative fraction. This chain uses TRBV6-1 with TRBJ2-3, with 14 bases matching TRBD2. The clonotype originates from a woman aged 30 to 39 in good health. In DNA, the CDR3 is TGTGCCAGCAGCCCCGGGACTAGCGGGAGTACGCAGTATTTT. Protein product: CASSPGTSGSTQYF.